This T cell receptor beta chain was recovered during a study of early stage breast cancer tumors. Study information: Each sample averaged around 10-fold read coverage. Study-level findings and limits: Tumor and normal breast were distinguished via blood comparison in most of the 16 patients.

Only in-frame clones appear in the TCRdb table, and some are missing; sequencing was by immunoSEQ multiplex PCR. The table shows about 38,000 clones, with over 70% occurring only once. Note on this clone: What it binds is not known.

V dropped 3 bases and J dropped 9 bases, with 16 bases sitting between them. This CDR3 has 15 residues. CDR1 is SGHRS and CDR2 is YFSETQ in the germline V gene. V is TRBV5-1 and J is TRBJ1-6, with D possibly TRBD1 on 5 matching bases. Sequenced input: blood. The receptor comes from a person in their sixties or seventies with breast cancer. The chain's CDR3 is CASSSSGGGGSPLHF. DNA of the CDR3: TGCGCCAGCAGCTCAAGCGGGGGAGGAGGTTCACCCCTCCACTTT.